Included here is one T cell receptor (beta chain) sequence, with context. The target antigen is unknown. Trimming stripped 0 bases from V and 4 bases from J, with 12 bases between. Germline CDR1 SQVTM, CDR2 ANQGSEA. CDR3 length equals 14 residues. The sample originates from a study of shared clonotypes between healthy human individuals. Study overall: Used for every donor were three CD4 naive, three CD4 memory, two CD8 naive and one CD8 memory plate. General observations from the study: Shared clonotypes: about 5% naive CD4, around 3.5% naive CD8, 2.3% memory CD4, 0.4% memory CD8.

Deep was the level at which the assay was run. Sequencing used immunoSEQ multiplex PCR; TCRdb keeps in-frame clones, though not all of them. The repertoire consists of over 2 million clones, with around 96% occurring once and the leading ten covering roughly 1%. Positive CCR7 selection of CD45RO-negative cells yielded the naive CD8 cells, and terminally differentiated effector memory CD45RA+ cells were excluded. Nashville, Tennessee was home to all donors, each a Caucasian adult. The TCR sequence derives from a man aged 18 to 30 in good health. This chain links TRBV29-1 with TRBJ1-2; D ambiguous. The sequenced sample was naive CD8+ T cells sorted from blood. CDR3 region: CSVEDPWGGYGYTF. Written as DNA, the CDR3 is TGCAGCGTTGAAGATCCCTGGGGTGGCTATGGCTACACCTTC.